A selection of T cell receptor beta chains follows, all from one sample in a study of a mutant IDH1 vaccine in newly diagnosed glioma. Assay used: immunoSEQ multiplex PCR; TCRdb lists only in-frame clones, some missing. The repertoire holds 88,000 or so clones, with roughly 85% as singletons. Their specific antigens are unknown. The sample was PBMCs, taken from a glioma patient whose treatment included an IDH1 peptide vaccine. These receptors were taken from a man between 25 and 39 years old with glioma. Some clones in this sample may be carry-over from other donors' samples. Each CDR3 is given with its conserved first and last residue. A D gene is named only where the DNA matches it firmly. Only part of the rows carry a size: once, few, many, or a class if the clone is expanded.

clone_size,d_call,j_call,v_call,cdr3_aa,cdr3_nt
-,TRBD1,TRBJ2-5,TRBV7-7,CASSLGTVQETQYF,TGTGCCAGCAGCCTGGGGACAGTCCAAGAGACCCAGTACTTC
-,-,TRBJ1-6,TRBV30,CAWSVQNNSPLHF,TGTGCCTGGAGTGTTCAGAATAATTCACCCCTCCACTTT
-,TRBD1,TRBJ1-2,TRBV9,CASTLGRAGGYGYTF,TGTGCCAGCACCTTGGGACGGGCAGGGGGTTATGGCTACACCTTC
once,-,TRBJ2-7,TRBV11-2,CASSPDTPVSYEQYF,TGTGCCAGCAGCCCAGACACACCCGTCTCCTACGAGCAGTACTTC
-,TRBD2,TRBJ2-1,TRBV7-9,CASSLGLAGDNEQFF,TGTGCCAGCAGCTTAGGGCTAGCGGGGGACAATGAGCAGTTCTTC
-,TRBD2,TRBJ2-3,TRBV28,CASSLSGLEGSTDTQYF,TGTGCCAGCAGTTTGAGCGGACTAGAAGGAAGCACAGATACGCAGTATTTT
-,-,TRBJ1-2,TRBV10-2,CASSARRDLYGYTF,TGCGCCAGCAGTGCACGGCGGGACCTCTATGGCTACACCTTC
few,TRBD1,TRBJ1-5,TRBV27,CASSLRQTGNGGNQPQHF,TGTGCCAGCAGTTTACGTCAGACAGGGAATGGGGGCAATCAGCCCCAGCATTTT
-,-,TRBJ1-1,TRBV6-1,CASSATENTEAFF,TGTGCCAGCAGTGCTACAGAGAACACTGAAGCTTTCTTT
-,-,TRBJ2-7,TRBV27,CASSLERTYEQYF,TGTGCCAGCAGTTTAGAACGGACCTACGAGCAGTACTTC
-,-,TRBJ1-2,TRBV5-6,CASRPQGSGGYTF,TGTGCCAGCAGGCCACAGGGATCAGGTGGCTACACCTTC
-,-,TRBJ2-1,TRBV4-3,CASSHRTLSSYNEQFF,TGCGCCAGCAGCCATCGAACTTTATCCTCCTACAATGAGCAGTTCTTC
-,-,TRBJ1-6,TRBV7-8,CASSLRNSPLHF,TGTGCCAGCAGCTTGCGAAATTCACCCCTCCACTTT
-,-,TRBJ1-1,TRBV6-5,CASSYRQFNTEAFF,TGTGCCAGCAGTTATAGGCAGTTCAACACTGAAGCTTTCTTT
-,TRBD2,TRBJ2-7,TRBV16,CASSQSAGAPGGQYF,TGTGCCAGCAGCCAATCGGCGGGAGCCCCCGGGGGGCAGTACTTC
-,TRBD1,TRBJ2-2,TRBV10-3,CAISGPTGEDTGELFF,TGTGCCATCAGTGGCCCGACAGGGGAAGACACCGGGGAGCTGTTTTTT
once,-,TRBJ1-1,TRBV12-5,CASGLPGIEGTEAFF,TGTGCTAGTGGTTTGCCAGGGATTGAGGGGACTGAAGCTTTCTTT
-,-,TRBJ2-3,TRBV4-3,CASSQDPRGTDTQYF,TGCGCCAGCAGCCAAGACCCCAGGGGCACAGATACGCAGTATTTT
-,-,TRBJ1-2,TRBV25-1,CASKWPKGSGGYTF,TGTGCCAGCAAATGGCCTAAAGGTTCTGGGGGCTACACCTTC
-,-,TRBJ1-4,TRBV2,CASSVGRRNEKLFF,TGTGCCAGCAGCGTGGGACGGCGAAATGAAAAACTGTTTTTT
-,-,TRBJ1-1,TRBV7-7,CASSLDKNTEAFF,TGTGCCAGCAGCCTAGACAAGAACACTGAAGCTTTCTTT
-,TRBD1,TRBJ2-7,TRBV5-4,CASSLGATGYLDEQYF,TGTGCCAGCAGCTTGGGGGCGACAGGGTACCTAGACGAGCAGTACTTC
-,-,TRBJ2-5,TRBV19,CASSSQQGSETQYF,TGTGCCAGTAGTTCCCAGCAAGGGTCTGAGACCCAGTACTTC
-,-,TRBJ2-7,TRBV28,CASEPSGATAYEQYF,TGTGCCAGCGAACCCAGTGGGGCCACCGCCTACGAGCAGTACTTC
-,-,TRBJ2-7,TRBV20-1,CSEGGVYEQYF,TGCAGTGAGGGGGGCGTCTACGAGCAGTACTTC
-,-,TRBJ2-3,TRBV27,CASSLSMADTQYF,TGTGCCAGCAGTTTATCGATGGCAGATACGCAGTATTTT
-,-,TRBJ2-2,TRBV11-3,CASSLATWGTNTGELFF,TGTGCCAGCAGCTTAGCCACCTGGGGGACGAACACCGGGGAGCTGTTTTTT
once,-,TRBJ2-7,TRBV7-6,CASSKEYTGSEQYF,TGTGCCAGCAGCAAAGAATACACAGGGAGCGAGCAGTACTTC
-,TRBD2,TRBJ2-5,TRBV11-2,CASSSVQRGGLEIQYF,TGTGCCAGCAGCTCGGTCCAGCGGGGGGGCCTGGAGATCCAGTACTTC
-,-,TRBJ1-2,TRBV2,CASSDQGHYGYTF,TGTGCCAGCAGTGATCAGGGGCACTATGGCTACACCTTC
few,TRBD2,TRBJ2-3,TRBV28,CASTRLAGLDTQYF,TGTGCCAGCACCCGACTAGCGGGATTGGATACGCAGTATTTT
once,TRBD2,TRBJ2-7,TRBV9,CASSASGRADEQYF,TGTGCCAGCAGCGCTAGCGGGAGGGCCGACGAGCAGTACTTC
-,-,TRBJ1-4,TRBV9,CASSVRPYREEGEKLFF,TGTGCCAGCAGCGTCAGACCGTACAGGGAGGAGGGTGAAAAACTGTTTTTT
-,-,TRBJ2-5,TRBV6-6,CASSWTSGEETQYF,TGTGCCAGCAGCTGGACCTCAGGGGAAGAGACCCAGTACTTC
-,-,TRBJ2-7,TRBV30,CAWSVRSHSRTYEQYF,TGTGCCTGGAGTGTAAGGAGTCATTCCCGGACCTACGAGCAGTACTTC
-,-,TRBJ1-5,TRBV15,CDCNQPQHF,TGTGATTGCAATCAGCCCCAGCATTTT
few,TRBD1,TRBJ1-3,TRBV28,CASHSQGLYLSGNTIYF,TGTGCCAGCCATTCACAGGGGCTTTACCTCTCTGGAAACACCATATATTTT
-,-,TRBJ1-1,TRBV12-5,CASGPPQGSNTEAFF,TGTGCTAGTGGTCCGCCACAGGGCAGTAACACTGAAGCTTTCTTT
-,TRBD2,TRBJ2-1,TRBV28,CASSPLAGGWDEQFF,TGTGCCAGCAGTCCCCTAGCGGGAGGGTGGGATGAGCAGTTCTTC
once,-,TRBJ1-4,TRBV7-8,CASSLIRAATTNEKLFF,TGTGCCAGCAGCTTAATCAGGGCGGCGACAACTAATGAAAAACTGTTTTTT
-,TRBD1,TRBJ1-4,TRBV11-2,CASSAQTGGVSEKLFF,TGTGCCAGCAGCGCACAGACAGGGGGCGTGAGCGAAAAACTGTTTTTT
-,TRBD2,TRBJ2-3,TRBV7-8,CASSLVAGVSDTQYF,TGTGCCAGCAGCTTAGTAGCGGGAGTATCGGATACGCAGTATTTT
-,-,TRBJ2-6,TRBV25-1,CASSESGANVLTF,TGTGCCAGCAGTGAATCTGGGGCCAACGTCCTGACTTTC
-,TRBD1,TRBJ2-1,TRBV10-3,CAISEPGQGAGEQFF,TGTGCCATCAGTGAGCCCGGACAGGGGGCTGGTGAGCAGTTCTTC
-,-,TRBJ2-5,TRBV4-3,CASSQRSESETQYF,TGCGCCAGCAGCCAACGATCTGAATCAGAGACCCAGTACTTC
-,-,TRBJ2-2,TRBV30,CAWTAGRTPGELFF,TGTGCCTGGACCGCGGGCCGGACCCCCGGGGAGCTGTTTTTT
-,TRBD1,TRBJ2-5,TRBV10-3,CAISQTGGEETQYF,TGTGCCATCAGTCAGACAGGGGGCGAAGAGACCCAGTACTTC
-,TRBD1,TRBJ2-1,TRBV7-2,CASSPQGALDEQFF,TGTGCCAGCAGCCCGCAGGGGGCATTGGATGAGCAGTTCTTC
-,TRBD1,TRBJ2-7,TRBV28,CASSLRAGQAISYEQYF,TGTGCCAGCAGTTTAAGGGCAGGACAGGCCATCTCCTACGAGCAGTACTTC
once,TRBD2,TRBJ2-1,TRBV6-1,CASSLAGDFNEQFF,TGTGCCAGCAGCCTAGCGGGAGATTTTAATGAGCAGTTCTTC
-,-,TRBJ1-1,TRBV7-7,CASSAAPGAEAFF,TGTGCCAGCAGCGCGGCCCCTGGGGCTGAAGCTTTCTTT
-,TRBD2,TRBJ2-2,TRBV5-4,CASSLGLARVSGELFF,TGTGCCAGCAGCTTGGGACTAGCCCGCGTTTCCGGGGAGCTGTTTTTT